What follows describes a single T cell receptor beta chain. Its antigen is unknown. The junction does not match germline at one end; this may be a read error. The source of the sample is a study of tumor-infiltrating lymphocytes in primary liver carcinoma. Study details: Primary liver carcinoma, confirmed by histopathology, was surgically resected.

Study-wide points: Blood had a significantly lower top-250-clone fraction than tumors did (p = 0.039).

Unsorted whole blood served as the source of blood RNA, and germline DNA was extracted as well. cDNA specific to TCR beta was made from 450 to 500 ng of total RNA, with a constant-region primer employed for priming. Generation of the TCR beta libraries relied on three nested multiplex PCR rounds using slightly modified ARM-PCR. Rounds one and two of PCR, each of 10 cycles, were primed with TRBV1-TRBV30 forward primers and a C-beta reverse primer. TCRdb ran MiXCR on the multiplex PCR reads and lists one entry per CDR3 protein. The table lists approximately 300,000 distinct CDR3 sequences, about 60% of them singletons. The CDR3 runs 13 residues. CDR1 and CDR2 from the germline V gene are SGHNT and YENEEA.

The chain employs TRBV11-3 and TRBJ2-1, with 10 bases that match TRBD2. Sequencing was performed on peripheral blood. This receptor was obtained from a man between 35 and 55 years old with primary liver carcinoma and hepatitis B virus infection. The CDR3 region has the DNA TGTGCCAACAGCCGACTAGCGGGTAATGAGCAGCTCTTC. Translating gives CANSRLAGNEQLF. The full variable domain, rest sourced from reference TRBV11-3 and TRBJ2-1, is EAGVVQSPRYKIIEKKQPVAFWCNPISGHNTLYWYLQNLGQGPELLIRYENEEAVDDSQLPKDRFSAERLKGVDSTLKIQPAELGDSAVYLCANSRLAGNEQLFGPGTRLTVL.